The source of this T cell receptor (beta chain) is a study of Ad26.COV2.S vaccination and SARS-CoV-2 variants. Germline V gene lookup returns CDR1 SGHAT and CDR2 FQNNGV. Trimming took 1 base from V and 8 from J, leaving 9 bases between them. The CDR3 loop spans 13 amino acids. Only in-frame clones appear in the TCRdb table, and some are missing; sequencing was by immunoSEQ multiplex PCR. The sample lists hundreds of thousands of clones, around 90% occurring once. Of note for this clone: Its antigen is unknown.

Study findings and constraints: Substantial response breadth was reportedly seen for spike-specific CD8+ and CD4+ T cells after vaccination. Individuals receiving vaccine had higher spike-specific TCR breadth than placebo recipients did.

This TCR was sampled from a human donor who had recovered from COVID-19. The sequences come from peripheral blood, collected after recovery from COVID-19. The chain has TRBV11-2 and TRBJ2-1; the D gene could be TRBD1 or TRBD2 (5 bases each). CDR3 protein: CASSLVVGDEQFF. In DNA, the CDR3 is TGTGCCAGCAGCTTAGTGGTGGGGGATGAGCAGTTCTTC.